This T cell receptor beta chain was identified during a study of circulating and synovial CD4+ cells in juvenile arthritis (dated by TCRdb to the mid-2010s). In terms of the full investigation: TCRbeta CDR3 repertoires of circulating HLA-DR+ CD4 T cells, bulk blood CD4 T cells and synovial CD4 T cells were compared within each patient. The goal of the repertoire sequencing was to confirm that synovial clonotypes were enriched in a circulating synovial-like CD4 T cell subset.

Library generation was performed with the immunoSEQ multiplex PCR assay. An external provider carried out the TCRbeta CDR3 sequencing as a commercial service. The study's own analysis went as follows. The analyses used productive nucleotide sequences together with amino acid sequences obtained by in silico translation. To equalise sample size, diversity was assessed as Renyi entropy across alpha values by taking the median of 200 repeated subsamples. Pairwise repertoire distance was calculated as one minus the Chao-modified Jaccard index to correct for under-sampling and was used for clustering. Frequency-weighted overlap with synovial clonotypes was calculated over 200 sample sizes with 200 draws without replacement at each size, and the overlap was reported at the size of the smaller sample. Drawn from immuneACCESS, this table holds only the in-frame rearrangements with V and J called that TCRdb kept. Clones are partly lost; checked studies trace under half to an unresolved V gene and leave the rest unexplained. V, J and clone size are taken as reported in that table, and D and trimming were inferred from the DNA itself. The sample yields about 1,300 clones; approximately 89% were counted once. The ten biggest clones cover approximately 12% of the sample.

Relative to germline, V is missing 4 bases and J is missing 3 bases, with 3 bases of the junction outside any gene match. CDR1 and CDR2, per the germline V gene (reference sequence), are SEHNR and FQNEAQ. The CDR3 goes from the cysteine to the phenylalanine over 16 residues. Only the CDR3 DNA stays, 48 bases, in frame from base 1. Findings and caveats that apply to the study as a whole: Circulating pathogenic-like lymphocytes clustered with synovial T cells and shared a substantially higher fraction of CDR3 sequences with synovium than bulk blood. Traditional Vbeta family usage analysis did not detect the difference between circulating pathogenic-like lymphocytes and bulk blood T cells. Because CPL samples and bulk blood CD4 samples differed in T cell genome counts by at least an order of magnitude, sample-size effects were addressed. Compared with bulk blood CD4 repertoires, both the synovial and the circulating pathogenic-like lymphocyte repertoires were less diverse, and some CPL samples were as oligoclonal as synovium. Since overlap with synovium went up as sequencing depth increased, the measured fractions of shared clonotypes likely underestimated the full repertoire overlap.

The sequenced samples were obtained from patients with active juvenile idiopathic arthritis. For each patient, circulating pathogenic-like lymphocytes were obtained from less than 10 mL of blood. Circulating pathogenic-like lymphocytes were sorted from peripheral blood mononuclear cells as HLA-DR+CD14-CD3+CD4+CD25low/- cells. Sorting was carried out immediately after cells were thawed, and dead cells were excluded with Live/Dead Fixable Near-IR Stain. HLA-DR was picked as the sorting marker because, in T cells, HLA-DR is a surface protein that apparently lacks signalling activity. Details on this clone: The antigen this receptor binds is unknown. The sample holds no much larger clone one base away, and base qualities are not on file.

The sample was HLA-DR+ CD4+ T cells from blood. According to the study, the label for this sample's cell subset or site signals: circulating pathogenic-like lymphocytes, sorted as HLA-DR+CD14-CD3+CD4+CD25low/- blood T cells. The source is a human patient with juvenile idiopathic arthritis. Some clones in this sample may be carry-over from other donors' samples. Here the chain combines TRBV7-9 and TRBJ2-7; the central 16 bases match TRBD2. CDR3 loop: CASSSGLAGGLYEQYF. The DNA sequence is as follows: TGTGCCAGCAGCTCGGGACTAGCGGGAGGGCTCTACGAGCAGTACTTC. Joined to the reference TRBV7-9 and TRBJ2-7 proteins, this CDR3 gives the full variable domain: DTGVSQNPRHKITKRGQNVTFRCDPISEHNRLYWYRQTLGQGPEFLTYFQNEAQLEKSRLLSDRFSAERPKGSFSTLEIQRTEQGDSAMYLCASSSGLAGGLYEQYFGPGTRLTVT.